This T cell receptor (beta chain) stems from a study of cytomegalovirus exposure and HLA in healthy donors. Study information: The Caucasian-associated ancestry cluster contained 65% to 85% of the roughly 390 genotyped donors. General study findings and limits: Investigators reported 164 TCR beta chains as tied to cytomegalovirus. Prediction of most subjects' HLA-A and HLA-B alleles by TCR beta sequences was reportedly accurate. It was shown in a later analysis that HLA-associated TCR beta chains were more clonally expanded than other, equally common chains.

This clone was picked up a small number of times. Its target is not known. The primer mix had 60 Vbeta and 13 Jbeta primers. Here immunoSEQ multiplex PCR was the method, and the copy in TCRdb shows in-frame clones only, minus some. The sample holds 100,000 to 150,000 clones, 80% seen once. CDR1 LGHNA and CDR2 YNFKEQ come from the germline V gene. This CDR3 has 12 amino acids. Trimming cost V 2 bases and J 8 bases, with 6 bases left between them. The material sequenced was PBMCs. The TCR comes from a woman aged 40 to 55 in good health and CMV-seronegative. The chain has TRBV4-2 and TRBJ1-4; D gene ambiguous. The CDR3, as DNA: TGTGCCAGCAGCCAAACACTAGAAAAACTGTTTTTT. It translates to CASSQTLEKLFF.